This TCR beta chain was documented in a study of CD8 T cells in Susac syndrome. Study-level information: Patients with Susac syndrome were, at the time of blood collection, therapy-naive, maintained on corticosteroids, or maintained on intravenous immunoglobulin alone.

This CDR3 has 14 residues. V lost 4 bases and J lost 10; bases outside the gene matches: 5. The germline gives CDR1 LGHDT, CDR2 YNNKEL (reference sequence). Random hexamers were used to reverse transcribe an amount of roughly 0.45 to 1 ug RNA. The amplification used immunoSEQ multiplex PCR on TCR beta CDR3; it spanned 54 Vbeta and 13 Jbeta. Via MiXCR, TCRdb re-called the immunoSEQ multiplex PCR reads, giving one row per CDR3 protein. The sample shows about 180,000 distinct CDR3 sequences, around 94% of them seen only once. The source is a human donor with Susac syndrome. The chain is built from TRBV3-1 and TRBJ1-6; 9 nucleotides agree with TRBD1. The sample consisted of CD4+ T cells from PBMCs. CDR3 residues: CASSLQGAGSPLHF. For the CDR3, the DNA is TGTGCCAGCAGCCTACAGGGGGCCGGATCACCCCTCCACTTT.